The clone carrying this T cell receptor beta chain was observed a few times. The source of the sample is a study of T-cell memory formation after mild COVID-19. The CDR3 covers 15 residues. Trimming cost V 6 bases and J 3 bases; bases outside gene matches: 4. Germline V CDR1 and CDR2: SGHNT, YYREEE (reference sequence). Each CDR3 protein gets one entry after TCRdb re-called the 5' RACE reads with MiXCR. Here the sample spans about 13,000 distinct CDR3 sequences, 12% being singletons. The sequenced material came from PBMCs or a T cell subset sorted from them (not recorded which). The TCR comes from an adult woman who had mild COVID-19 (a few samples of this study predate the infection). Cell type and time point are not known. This chain connects TRBV5-4 to TRBJ2-2, with TRBD1 matching 11 bases. The CDR3, as DNA: TGTGCCAGCACGGACAGGGGGCGTGACACCGGGGAGCTGTTTTTT. Amino acids: CASTDRGRDTGELFF.